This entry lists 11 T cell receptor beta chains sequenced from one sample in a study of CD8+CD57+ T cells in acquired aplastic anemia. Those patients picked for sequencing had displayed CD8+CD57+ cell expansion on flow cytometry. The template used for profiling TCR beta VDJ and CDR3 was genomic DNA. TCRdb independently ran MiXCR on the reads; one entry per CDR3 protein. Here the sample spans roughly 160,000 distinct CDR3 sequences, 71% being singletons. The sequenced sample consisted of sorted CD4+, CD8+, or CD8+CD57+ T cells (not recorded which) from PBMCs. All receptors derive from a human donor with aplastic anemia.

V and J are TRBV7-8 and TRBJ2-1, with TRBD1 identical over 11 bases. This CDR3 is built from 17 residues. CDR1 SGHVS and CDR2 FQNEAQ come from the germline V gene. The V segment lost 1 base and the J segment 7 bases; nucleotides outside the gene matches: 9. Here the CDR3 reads CASSLDSGQGALNEQFF. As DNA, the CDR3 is TGTGCCAGCAGCTTAGATTCTGGACAGGGGGCACTTAATGAGCAGTTCTTC.

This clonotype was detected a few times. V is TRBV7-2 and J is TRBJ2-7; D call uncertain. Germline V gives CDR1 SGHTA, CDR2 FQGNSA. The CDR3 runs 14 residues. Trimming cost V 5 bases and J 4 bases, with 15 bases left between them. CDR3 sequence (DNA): TGTGCCAGCAGCGAACTATCACGGATGTACGAGCAGTACTTC. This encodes CASSELSRMYEQYF.

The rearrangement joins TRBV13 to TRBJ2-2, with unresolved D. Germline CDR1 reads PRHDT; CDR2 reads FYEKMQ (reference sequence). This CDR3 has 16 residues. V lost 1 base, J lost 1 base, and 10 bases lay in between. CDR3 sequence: CASSLESPQNTGELFF. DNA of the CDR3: TGTGCCAGCAGCTTAGAGTCGCCCCAGAACACCGGGGAGCTGTTTTTT. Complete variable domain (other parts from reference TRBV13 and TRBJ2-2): AAGVIQSPRHLIKEKRETATLKCYPIPRHDTVYWYQQGPGQDPQFLISFYEKMQSDKGSIPDRFSAQQFSDYHSELNMSSLELGDSALYFCASSLESPQNTGELFFGEGSRLTVL.

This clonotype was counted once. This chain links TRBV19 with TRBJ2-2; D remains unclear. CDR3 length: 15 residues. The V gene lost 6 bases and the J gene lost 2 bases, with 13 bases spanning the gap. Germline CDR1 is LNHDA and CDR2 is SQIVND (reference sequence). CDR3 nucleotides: TGTGCCAGTAGCGCCGCCGGCTCCAACACCGGGGAGCTGTTTTTT. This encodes CASSAAGSNTGELFF.

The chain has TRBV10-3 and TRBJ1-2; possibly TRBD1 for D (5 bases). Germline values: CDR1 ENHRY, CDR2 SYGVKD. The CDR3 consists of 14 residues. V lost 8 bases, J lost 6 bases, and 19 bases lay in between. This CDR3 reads CAIGRGGTPDGYTF. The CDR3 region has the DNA TGTGCCATCGGAAGAGGAGGGACTCCTGATGGCTACACCTTC.

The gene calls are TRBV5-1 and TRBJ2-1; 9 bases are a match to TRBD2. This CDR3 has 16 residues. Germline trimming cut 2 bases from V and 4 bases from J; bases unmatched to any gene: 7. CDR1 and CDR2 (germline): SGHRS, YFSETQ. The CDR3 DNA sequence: TGCGCCAGCAGCTTTAGCGGGGGCTTTACTTACAATGAGCAGTTCTTC. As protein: CASSFSGGFTYNEQFF.

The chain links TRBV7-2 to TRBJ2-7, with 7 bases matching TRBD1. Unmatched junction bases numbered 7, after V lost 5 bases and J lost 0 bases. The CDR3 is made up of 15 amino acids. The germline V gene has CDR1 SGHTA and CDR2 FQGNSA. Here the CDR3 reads CASSPPGQNSYEQYF. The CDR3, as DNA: TGTGCCAGCAGCCCACCGGGACAGAACTCCTACGAGCAGTACTTC.

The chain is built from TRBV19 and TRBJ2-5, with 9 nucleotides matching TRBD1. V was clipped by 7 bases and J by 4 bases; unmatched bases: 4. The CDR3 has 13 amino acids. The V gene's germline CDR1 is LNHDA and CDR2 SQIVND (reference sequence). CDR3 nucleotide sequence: TGTGCCAGTAACAGGGGGCGCGGAGAGACCCAGTACTTC. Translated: CASNRGRGETQYF.

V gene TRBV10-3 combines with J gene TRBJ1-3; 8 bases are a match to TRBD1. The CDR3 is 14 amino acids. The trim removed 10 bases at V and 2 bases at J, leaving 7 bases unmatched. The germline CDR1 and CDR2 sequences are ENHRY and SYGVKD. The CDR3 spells CASRKDRAGNTIYF. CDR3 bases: TGTGCCAGCAGAAAGGACAGGGCTGGAAACACCATATATTTT.

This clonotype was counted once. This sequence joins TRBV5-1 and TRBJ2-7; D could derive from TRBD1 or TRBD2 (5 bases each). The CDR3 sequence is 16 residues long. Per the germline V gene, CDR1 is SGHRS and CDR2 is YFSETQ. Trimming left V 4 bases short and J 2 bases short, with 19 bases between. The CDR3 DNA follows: TGCGCCAGCAGCATCCAGTCCGGGACGTACCCCTACGAGCAGTACTTC. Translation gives CASSIQSGTYPYEQYF. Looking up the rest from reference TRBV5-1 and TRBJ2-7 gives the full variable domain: KAGVTQTPRYLIKTRGQQVTLSCSPISGHRSVSWYQQTPGQGLQFLFEYFSETQRNKGNFPGRFSGRQFSNSRSEMNVSTLELGDSALYLCASSIQSGTYPYEQYFGPGTRLTVT.

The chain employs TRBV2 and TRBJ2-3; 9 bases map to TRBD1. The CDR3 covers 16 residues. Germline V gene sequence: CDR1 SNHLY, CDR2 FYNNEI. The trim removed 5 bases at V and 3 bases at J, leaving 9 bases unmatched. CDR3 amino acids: CASSTGGQGWTDTQYF. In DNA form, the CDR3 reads TGTGCCAGCAGTACTGGGGGACAGGGCTGGACAGATACGCAGTATTTT.